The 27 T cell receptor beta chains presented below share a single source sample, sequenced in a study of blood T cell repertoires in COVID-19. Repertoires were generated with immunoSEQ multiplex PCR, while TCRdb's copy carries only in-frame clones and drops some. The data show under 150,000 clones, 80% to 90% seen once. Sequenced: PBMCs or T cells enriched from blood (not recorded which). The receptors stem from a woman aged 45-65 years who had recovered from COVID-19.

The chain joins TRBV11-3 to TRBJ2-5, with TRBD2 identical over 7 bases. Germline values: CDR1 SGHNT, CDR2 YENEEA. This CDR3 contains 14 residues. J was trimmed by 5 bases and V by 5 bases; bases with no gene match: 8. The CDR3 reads CASSPRGVGETQYF. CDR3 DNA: TGTGCCAGCAGCCCCCGGGGGGTTGGGGAGACCCAGTACTTC.

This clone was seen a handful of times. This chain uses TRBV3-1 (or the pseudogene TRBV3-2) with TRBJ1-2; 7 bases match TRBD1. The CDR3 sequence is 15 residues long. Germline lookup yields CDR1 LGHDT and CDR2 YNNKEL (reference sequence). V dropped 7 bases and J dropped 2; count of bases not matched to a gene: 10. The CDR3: CASTARDRSNYGYTF. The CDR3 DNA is TGTGCCAGCACCGCGCGGGACAGATCGAACTATGGCTACACCTTC.

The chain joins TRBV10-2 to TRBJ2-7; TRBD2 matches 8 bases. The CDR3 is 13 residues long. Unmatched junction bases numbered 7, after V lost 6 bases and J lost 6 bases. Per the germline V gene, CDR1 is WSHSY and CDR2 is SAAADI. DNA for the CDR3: TGCGCCAGCAGGGTAGCGGGGCCAGGCGAGCAGTACTTC. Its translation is CASRVAGPGEQYF.

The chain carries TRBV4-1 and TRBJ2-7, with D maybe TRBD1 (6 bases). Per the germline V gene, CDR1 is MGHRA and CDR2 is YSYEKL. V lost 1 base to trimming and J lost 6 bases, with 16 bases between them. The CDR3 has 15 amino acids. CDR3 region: CASSQGRQGWVEQYF. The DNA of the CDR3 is TGCGCCAGCAGCCAAGGTCGGCAGGGGTGGGTCGAGCAGTACTTC.

CDR3 nucleotide sequence: TGTGCCAGCTCACAGGGACAACCTAACTATGGCTACACCTTC. It encodes CASSQGQPNYGYTF. The V gene is TRBV18, the J gene TRBJ1-2; D possibly corresponds to TRBD1 (6 bases). The germline V gene has CDR1 KGHSH and CDR2 LQKENI. The V end lost 4 bases, the J end lost 0 bases, and 9 bases lay between the germline ends. This CDR3 is 14 amino acids long.

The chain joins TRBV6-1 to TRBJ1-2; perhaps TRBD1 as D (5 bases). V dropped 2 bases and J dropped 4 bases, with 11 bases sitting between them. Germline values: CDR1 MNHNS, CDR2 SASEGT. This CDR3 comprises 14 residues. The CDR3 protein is CASSEMVGVYGYTF. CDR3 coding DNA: TGTGCCAGCAGTGAAATGGTAGGGGTCTATGGCTACACCTTC.

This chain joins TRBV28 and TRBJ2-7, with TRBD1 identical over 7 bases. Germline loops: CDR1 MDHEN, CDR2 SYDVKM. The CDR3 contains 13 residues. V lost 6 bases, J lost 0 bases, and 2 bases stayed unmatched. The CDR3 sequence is CASRGTVSYEQYF. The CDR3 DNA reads TGTGCCAGCAGAGGGACAGTCTCCTACGAGCAGTACTTC.

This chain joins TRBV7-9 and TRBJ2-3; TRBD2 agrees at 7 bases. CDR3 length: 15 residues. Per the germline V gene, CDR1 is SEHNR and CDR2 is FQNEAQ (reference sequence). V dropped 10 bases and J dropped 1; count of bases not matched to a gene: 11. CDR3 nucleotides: TGTGCCACGGCACCCTCACGGGGGGGCACAGATACGCAGTATTTT. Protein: CATAPSRGGTDTQYF.

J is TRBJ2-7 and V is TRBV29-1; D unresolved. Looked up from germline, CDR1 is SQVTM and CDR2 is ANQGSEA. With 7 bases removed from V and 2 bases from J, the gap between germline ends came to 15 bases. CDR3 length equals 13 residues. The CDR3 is CSGQPDNTYEQYF. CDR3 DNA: TGCAGCGGGCAGCCCGACAATACCTACGAGCAGTACTTC.

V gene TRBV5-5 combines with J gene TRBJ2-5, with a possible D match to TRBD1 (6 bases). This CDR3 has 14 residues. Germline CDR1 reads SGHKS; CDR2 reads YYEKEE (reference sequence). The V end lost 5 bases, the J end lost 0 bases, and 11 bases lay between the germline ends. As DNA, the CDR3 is TGTGCCAGCAGTCGCCAGGGGTACCAAGAGACCCAGTACTTC. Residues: CASSRQGYQETQYF.

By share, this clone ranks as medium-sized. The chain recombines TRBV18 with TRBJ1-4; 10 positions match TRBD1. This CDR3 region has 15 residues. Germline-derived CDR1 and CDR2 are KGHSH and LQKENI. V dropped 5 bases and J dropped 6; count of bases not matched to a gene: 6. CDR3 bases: TGTGCCAGCTCATCCGGACAGGGGGAACATGAAAAACTGTTTTTT. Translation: CASSSGQGEHEKLFF.

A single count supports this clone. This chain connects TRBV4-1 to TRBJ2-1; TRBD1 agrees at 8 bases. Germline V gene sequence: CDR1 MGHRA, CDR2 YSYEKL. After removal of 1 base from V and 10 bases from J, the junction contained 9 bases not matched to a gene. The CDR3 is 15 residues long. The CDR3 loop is CASSQARPDRGEQFF. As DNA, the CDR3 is TGCGCCAGCAGCCAAGCGAGGCCTGACAGGGGAGAGCAGTTCTTC.

CDR3 DNA sequence: TGTGCCAGCAGCTTAGCCGGACAATATCAGCCCCAGCATTTT. The encoded protein is CASSLAGQYQPQHF. The genes are TRBV7-2 and TRBJ1-5, with D possibly TRBD1 on 5 matching bases. This CDR3 region has 14 residues. V shed 0 bases and J shed 5 bases, with 8 bases lying between them. Looked up from germline, CDR1 is SGHTA and CDR2 is FQGNSA.

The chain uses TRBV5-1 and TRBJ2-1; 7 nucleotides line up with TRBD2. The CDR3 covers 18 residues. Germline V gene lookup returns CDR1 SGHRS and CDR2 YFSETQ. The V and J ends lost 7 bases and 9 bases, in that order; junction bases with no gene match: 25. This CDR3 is CASGERGPFEAGVSEQFF. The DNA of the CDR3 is TGCGCCAGCGGCGAACGAGGGCCTTTTGAGGCGGGGGTAAGTGAGCAGTTCTTC. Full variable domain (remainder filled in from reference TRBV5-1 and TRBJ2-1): KAGVTQTPRYLIKTRGQQVTLSCSPISGHRSVSWYQQTPGQGLQFLFEYFSETQRNKGNFPGRFSGRQFSNSRSEMNVSTLELGDSALYLCASGERGPFEAGVSEQFFGPGTRLTVL.

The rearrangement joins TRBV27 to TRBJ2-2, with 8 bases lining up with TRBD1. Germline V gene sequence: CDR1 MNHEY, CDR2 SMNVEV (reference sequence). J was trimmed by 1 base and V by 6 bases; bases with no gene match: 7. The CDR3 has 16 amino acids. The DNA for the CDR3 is TGTGCCAGCAGAAAGTCCGGGACAGGGAACACCGGGGAGCTGTTTTTT. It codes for CASRKSGTGNTGELFF.

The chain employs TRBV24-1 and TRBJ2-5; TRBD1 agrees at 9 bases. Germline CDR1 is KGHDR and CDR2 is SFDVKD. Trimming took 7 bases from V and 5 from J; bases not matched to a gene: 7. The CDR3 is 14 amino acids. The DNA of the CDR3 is TGTGCCACCAGCGAGGACAGGGGTTCGGAGACCCAGTACTTC. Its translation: CATSEDRGSETQYF.

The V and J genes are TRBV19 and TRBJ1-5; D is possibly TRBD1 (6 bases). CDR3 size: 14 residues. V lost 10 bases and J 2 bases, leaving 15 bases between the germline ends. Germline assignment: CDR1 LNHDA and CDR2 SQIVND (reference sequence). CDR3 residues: CATIGTSGNQPQHF. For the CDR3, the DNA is TGTGCCACTATCGGGACATCCGGCAATCAGCCCCAGCATTTT.

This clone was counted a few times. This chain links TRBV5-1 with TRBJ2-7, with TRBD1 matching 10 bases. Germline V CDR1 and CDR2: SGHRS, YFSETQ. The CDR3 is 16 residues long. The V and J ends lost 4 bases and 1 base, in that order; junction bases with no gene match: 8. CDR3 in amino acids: CASSRDGDRGSYEQYF. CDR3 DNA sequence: TGCGCCAGCAGCCGGGACGGGGACAGGGGTTCCTACGAGCAGTACTTC.

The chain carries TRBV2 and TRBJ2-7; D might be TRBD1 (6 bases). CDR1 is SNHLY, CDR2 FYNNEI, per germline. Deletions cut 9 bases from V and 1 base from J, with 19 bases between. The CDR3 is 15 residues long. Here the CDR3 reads CASNAMGQLSYEQYF. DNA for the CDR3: TGTGCCAGTAACGCCATGGGACAACTATCCTACGAGCAGTACTTC. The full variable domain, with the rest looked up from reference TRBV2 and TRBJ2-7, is EPEVTQTPSHQVTQMGQEVILRCVPISNHLYFYWYRQILGQKVEFLVSFYNNEISEKSEIFDDQFSVERPDGSNFTLKIRSTKLEDSAMYFCASNAMGQLSYEQYFGPGTRLTVT.

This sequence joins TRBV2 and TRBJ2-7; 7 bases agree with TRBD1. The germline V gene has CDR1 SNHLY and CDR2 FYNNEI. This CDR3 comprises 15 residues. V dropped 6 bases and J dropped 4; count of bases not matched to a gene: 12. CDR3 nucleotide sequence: TGTGCCAGCAGAGCAGGACTGGACAGGCTTTACGAGCAGTACTTC. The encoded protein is CASRAGLDRLYEQYF.

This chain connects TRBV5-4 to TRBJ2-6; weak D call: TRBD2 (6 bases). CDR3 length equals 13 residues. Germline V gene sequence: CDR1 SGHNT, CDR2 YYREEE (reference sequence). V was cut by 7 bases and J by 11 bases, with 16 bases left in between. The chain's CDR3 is CASHTGGSYVLTF. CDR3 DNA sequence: TGTGCCAGCCATACCGGAGGGTCTTACGTCCTGACTTTC.

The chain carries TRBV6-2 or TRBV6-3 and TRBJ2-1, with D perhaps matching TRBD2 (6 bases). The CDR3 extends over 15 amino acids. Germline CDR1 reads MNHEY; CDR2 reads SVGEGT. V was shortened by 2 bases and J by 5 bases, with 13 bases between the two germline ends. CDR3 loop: CASSYGRGWNNEQFF. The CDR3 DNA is TGTGCCAGCAGTTACGGACGGGGGTGGAACAATGAGCAGTTCTTC.

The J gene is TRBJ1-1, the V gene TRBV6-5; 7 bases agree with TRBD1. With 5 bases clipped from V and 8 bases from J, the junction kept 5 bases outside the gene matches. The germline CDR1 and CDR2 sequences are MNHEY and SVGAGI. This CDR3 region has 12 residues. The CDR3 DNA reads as TGTGCCAGCAGTAGACCGGGACAGGAAGCTTTCTTT. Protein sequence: CASSRPGQEAFF.

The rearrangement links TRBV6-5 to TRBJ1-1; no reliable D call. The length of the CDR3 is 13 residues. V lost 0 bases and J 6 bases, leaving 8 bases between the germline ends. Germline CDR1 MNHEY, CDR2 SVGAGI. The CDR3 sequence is CASSYSLRAEAFF. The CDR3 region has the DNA TGTGCCAGCAGTTACTCGCTACGCGCTGAAGCTTTCTTT.

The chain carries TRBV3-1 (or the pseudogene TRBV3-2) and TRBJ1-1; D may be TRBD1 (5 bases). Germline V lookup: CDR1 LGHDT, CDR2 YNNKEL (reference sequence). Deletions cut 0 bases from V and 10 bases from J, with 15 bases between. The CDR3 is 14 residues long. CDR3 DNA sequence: TGTGCCAGCAGCCAAGAGGGCCTAGGGAGGGGAGCTTTCTTT. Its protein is CASSQEGLGRGAFF.

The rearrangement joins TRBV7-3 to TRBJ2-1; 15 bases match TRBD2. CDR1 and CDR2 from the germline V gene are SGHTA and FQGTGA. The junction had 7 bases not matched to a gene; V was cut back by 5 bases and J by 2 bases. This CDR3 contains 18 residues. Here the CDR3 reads CASSPGLAGGYAYNEQFF. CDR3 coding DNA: TGTGCCAGCAGCCCTGGACTAGCGGGGGGGTATGCCTACAATGAGCAGTTCTTC.

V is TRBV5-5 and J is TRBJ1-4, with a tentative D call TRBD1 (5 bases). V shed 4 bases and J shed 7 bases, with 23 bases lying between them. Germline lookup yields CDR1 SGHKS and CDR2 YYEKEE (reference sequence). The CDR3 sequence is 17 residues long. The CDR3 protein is CASSPTVQGGMSEKLFF. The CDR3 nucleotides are TGTGCCAGCAGCCCGACCGTGCAGGGAGGGATGAGTGAAAAACTGTTTTTT.